This note documents a single T cell receptor (beta chain) sequence. Its antigen is currently unknown. Time point defined: newly diagnosed GD, antithyroid drugs for less than 3 months. Researchers made the TCR library from RNA that was extracted from PBMCs. These data belong to a study of regulatory T cells in long-lasting Graves disease. Germline CDR1 and CDR2: LNHDA and SQIVND (reference sequence). CDR3 length equals 14 residues. V lost 7 bases and J 9 bases, leaving 16 bases between the germline ends. HTBI primers from iRepertoire and Arm-PCR of CDR3 regions yielded the TCR beta libraries. TCRdb redid the calling of the multiplex PCR reads with MiXCR, one entry per CDR3 protein. Counted here are just over 600,000 distinct CDR3 sequences, roughly 15% occurring once; the ten biggest clones make up 15% to 20%. General study findings and limits: The analysis examined peripheral blood only and excluded thyroid tissue. It was in persistent disease that TRBV28, TRBJ1-2 and TRBJ2-5 were favored.

These data also featured in a second study, about T cells in Graves' hyperthyroidism and ophthalmopathy. From that second work: Ophthalmopathy cases were set apart from stable hyperthyroidism by a 13 V-J model. Ophthalmopathy prediction by the model preceded onset by a median approximately 6.1 months.

The sample consisted of peripheral blood mononuclear cells (PBMCs), taken at new diagnosis, from a patient treated with antithyroid drugs. This chain links TRBV19 with TRBJ1-6; D unclear. The sequence derives from a young woman with Graves disease. CDR3 amino acids: CASTLGGGSSPLHF. DNA for the CDR3: TGTGCCAGTACCCTGGGAGGCGGGAGTTCACCCCTCCACTTT. The full variable domain, rest sourced from reference TRBV19 and TRBJ1-6, is DGGITQSPKYLFRKEGQNVTLSCEQNLNHDAMYWYRQDPGQGLRLIYYSQIVNDFQKGDIAEGYSVSREKKESFPLTVTSAQKNPTAFYLCASTLGGGSSPLHFGNGTRLTVT.